Listed below are T cell receptor beta chains from one sample, sequenced in a study of blood T cell repertoires in COVID-19. TCRdb keeps only in-frame clones here, not all; method: immunoSEQ multiplex PCR. The top ten clones hold roughly 2.1% of a sample with 160,000 or so clones, 90% to 95% of them seen once. Input material: peripheral blood. These receptors all stem from a woman aged 55 to 70 with COVID-19, enrolled during active disease. Each CDR3 is given with its conserved first and last residue. A D gene is named only where the DNA matches it firmly. Clone size, where shown, is once, few, many, or a class for clones that have expanded.

>TRBD1|.|13|TRBJ2-7|TRBV29-1
CSVKRQGLSEQYF
TGCAGCGTCAAACGACAGGGGTTGTCCGAGCAGTACTTC
>TRBD2|.|14|TRBJ2-1|TRBV5-4
CASSPSGTYNEQFF
TGTGCCAGCAGCCCTAGCGGAACTTACAATGAGCAGTTCTTC
>.|.|13|TRBJ1-4|TRBV7-2
CASSLSYGEKLFF
TGTGCCAGCAGCTTATCATACGGTGAAAAACTGTTTTTT
>.|.|14|TRBJ1-1|TRBV18
CASSPQDMNTEAFF
TGTGCCAGCTCACCACAGGACATGAACACTGAAGCTTTCTTT
>TRBD1|.|14|TRBJ1-1|TRBV19
CASRDRGLNTEAFF
TGTGCCAGTAGGGACAGGGGCCTGAACACTGAAGCTTTCTTT
>.|.|13|TRBJ2-7|TRBV27
CASSIQGIHEQYF
TGTGCCAGCAGCATACAGGGTATCCACGAGCAGTACTTC
>TRBD1|.|14|TRBJ2-3|TRBV2
CASSTDRATDTQYF
TGTGCCAGCAGTACGGACAGGGCCACAGATACGCAGTATTTT
>TRBD1|.|15|TRBJ2-7|TRBV15
CATSRSRDRGHEQYF
TGTGCCACCAGCAGATCCCGGGACAGGGGCCACGAGCAGTACTTC
>.|.|15|TRBJ1-5|TRBV19
CASSVPTGHNQPQHF
TGTGCCAGTAGTGTACCTACCGGTCACAATCAGCCCCAGCATTTT
>.|.|14|TRBJ1-4|TRBV4-1
CASSQARTVEKLFF
TGCGCCAGCAGCCAAGCGCGGACAGTTGAAAAACTGTTTTTT
>TRBD1|.|14|TRBJ1-2|TRBV6-6
CASSPRTGGYGYTF
TGTGCCAGCAGTCCCAGGACAGGGGGCTATGGCTACACCTTC
>TRBD2|.|16|TRBJ2-1|TRBV6-1
CASSEALTSGGNEQFF
TGTGCCAGCAGTGAAGCTTTGACTAGCGGCGGGAATGAGCAGTTCTTC
>.|.|16|TRBJ2-2|TRBV5-6
CASSPSQGRWTGELFF
TGTGCCAGCAGCCCCAGTCAGGGGAGATGGACCGGGGAGCTGTTTTTT
>.|.|14|TRBJ1-5|TRBV7-6
CASSPTGGDQPQHF
TGTGCCAGCAGCCCAACCGGAGGGGATCAGCCCCAGCATTTT
>TRBD1|.|16|TRBJ2-3|TRBV6-4
CASSDPGTGAGDTQYF
TGTGCCAGCAGTGACCCCGGGACAGGGGCTGGAGATACGCAGTATTTT
>TRBD1|.|13|TRBJ2-7|TRBV19
CASGGQGLYEQYF
TGTGCCAGTGGGGGACAGGGCCTCTACGAGCAGTACTTC
>.|.|16|TRBJ1-2|TRBV27
CASRADRVQANYGYTF
TGTGCCAGCAGAGCAGACAGAGTACAAGCTAACTATGGCTACACCTTC
>.|.|14|TRBJ1-1|TRBV3-1/TRBV3-2
CASSQGGRGTEAFF
TGTGCCAGCAGCCAAGGCGGAAGGGGGACTGAAGCTTTCTTT
>TRBD2|.|14|TRBJ2-7|TRBV27
CASRNGRGAYEQYF
TGTGCCAGCAGAAATGGGCGGGGGGCCTACGAGCAGTACTTC
>.|.|15|TRBJ2-1|TRBV11-2
CASSLRQGLYNEQFF
TGTGCCAGCAGCCTAAGACAGGGACTTTACAATGAGCAGTTCTTC
>.|.|14|TRBJ1-2|TRBV3-1/TRBV3-2
CASSQNRREQGYTF
TGTGCCAGCAGCCAAAATCGAAGGGAGCAGGGCTACACCTTC
>.|.|13|TRBJ1-1|TRBV5-1
CASSLRSDSEAFF
TGCGCCAGCAGCTTACGAAGCGACTCTGAAGCTTTCTTT
>.|.|14|TRBJ2-1|TRBV19
CASSPQGRTNEQFF
TGTGCCAGTAGTCCACAGGGCCGGACCAATGAGCAGTTCTTC
>TRBD1|.|14|TRBJ1-1|TRBV5-4
CASSLRGLNTEAFF
TGTGCCAGCAGCTTGAGGGGGCTGAACACTGAAGCTTTCTTT
>.|.|14|TRBJ1-1|TRBV6-5
CASTLDRIHTEAFF
TGTGCCAGCACCCTCGACAGAATACACACTGAAGCTTTCTTT
>TRBD1|.|13|TRBJ1-1|TRBV3-1/TRBV3-2
CASSLDRETEAFF
TGTGCCAGCAGCCTTGACAGGGAGACTGAAGCTTTCTTT
>TRBD1|once|13|TRBJ1-2|TRBV7-2
CASSFGQGDGYTF
TGTGCCAGCAGCTTCGGACAGGGGGATGGCTACACCTTC
>TRBD1|.|16|TRBJ1-3|TRBV7-2
CASSFYRGSSGNTIYF
TGTGCCAGCAGCTTTTACAGGGGGTCTTCTGGAAACACCATATATTTT
>TRBD1|.|14|TRBJ1-2|TRBV6-5
CASSTPEGARGYTF
TGTGCCAGCAGCACCCCCGAGGGGGCGCGTGGCTACACCTTC
>.|.|14|TRBJ2-1|TRBV11-2
CASSLAGQLNEQFF
TGTGCCAGCAGCTTAGCTGGACAGCTCAATGAGCAGTTCTTC
>.|.|13|TRBJ1-1|TRBV4-3
CASSQGMGGEAFF
TGCGCCAGCAGCCAAGGGATGGGGGGTGAAGCTTTCTTT
>.|.|13|TRBJ2-7|TRBV5-1
CASSLRDTYEQYF
TGCGCCAGCAGCTTAAGGGACACGTACGAGCAGTACTTC
>TRBD1|.|15|TRBJ1-1|TRBV30
CAWSSWTGMNTEAFF
TGTGCCTGGAGTTCCTGGACAGGGATGAACACTGAAGCTTTCTTT
>TRBD1|once|14|TRBJ2-7|TRBV7-8
CASSLARTGYEQYF
TGTGCCAGCAGCTTAGCAAGGACAGGGTACGAGCAGTACTTC
>.|once|17|TRBJ1-5|TRBV4-1
CASSQVDRSYSNQPQHF
TGCGCCAGCAGCCAAGTCGACAGGAGTTATAGCAATCAGCCCCAGCATTTT
>.|.|14|TRBJ2-7|TRBV6-5
CASSPDRIGYEQYF
TGTGCCAGCAGTCCCGACAGGATAGGCTACGAGCAGTACTTC
>TRBD2|.|15|TRBJ2-1|TRBV7-9
CASSVTSGVSNEQFF
TGTGCCAGCAGCGTAACTAGCGGCGTTAGTAATGAGCAGTTCTTC
>.|.|13|TRBJ1-1|TRBV18
CASSEGRNTEAFF
TGTGCCAGCTCCGAAGGGAGGAACACTGAAGCTTTCTTT
>.|.|13|TRBJ1-2|TRBV30
CAWSVRGTYGYTF
TGTGCCTGGAGTGTACGGGGAACCTATGGCTACACCTTC
>.|.|14|TRBJ1-1|TRBV6-2/TRBV6-3
CASSYPPVRNEAFF
TGTGCCAGCAGTTACCCCCCGGTCAGGAATGAAGCTTTCTTT
>.|.|13|TRBJ1-1|TRBV5-1
CASSLSRATEAFF
TGCGCCAGCAGCTTGAGCAGGGCCACTGAAGCTTTCTTT
>TRBD1|.|15|TRBJ2-7|TRBV11-2
CASSLLGQGSYEQYF
TGTGCCAGCAGCTTATTGGGACAGGGAAGCTACGAGCAGTACTTC
>.|once|16|TRBJ1-4|TRBV4-2
CASSQQTGGVGEKLFF
TGTGCCAGCAGCCAACAGACGGGGGGAGTCGGCGAAAAACTGTTTTTT
>TRBD1|.|18|TRBJ1-3|TRBV6-1
CASSDRRGTDFSGNTIYF
TGTGCCAGCAGTGACCGCAGGGGGACTGACTTCTCCGGAAACACCATATATTTT
>.|.|16|TRBJ2-7|TRBV23-1
CASSHSDRYTGYEQYF
TGCGCCAGCAGTCACTCCGACAGATACACCGGCTACGAGCAGTACTTC
>.|.|17|TRBJ2-1|TRBV7-2
CASSLTSPGSSYNEQFF
TGTGCCAGCAGCCTTACTAGCCCAGGGAGCTCCTACAATGAGCAGTTCTTC
>.|.|15|TRBJ2-5|TRBV27
CASSLIEGRLETQYF
TGTGCCAGCAGTTTAATCGAGGGTAGGCTAGAGACCCAGTACTTC
>TRBD1|.|14|TRBJ1-2|TRBV2
CASSYRGRGYGYTF
TGTGCCAGCAGCTACAGGGGGCGAGGGTATGGCTACACCTTC
>.|.|13|TRBJ1-2|TRBV6-5
CASRESERSGYTF
TGTGCCAGCAGGGAGTCGGAGAGATCCGGCTACACCTTC
>.|.|16|TRBJ2-5|TRBV9
CASSVGDGRGWQTQYF
TGTGCCAGCAGCGTAGGGGATGGGAGAGGGTGGCAGACCCAGTACTTC